Presented here are 17 T cell receptor beta chains from one specimen sequenced in a study of T cells in Graves' hyperthyroidism and ophthalmopathy. What was amplified from RNA transcripts were TCR beta CDR3 regions. When the TCR CDR3 underwent first-round RT-PCR, the HTBI primer set was used. In TCRdb, the multiplex PCR reads were re-called with MiXCR into one record per CDR3 protein. The sample has about 500,000 distinct CDR3 sequences, roughly 16% seen once. Material for sequencing was blood. Receptors originate from a young woman with Graves' ophthalmopathy.

There are a few counts of this clonotype. The chain recombines TRBV7-2 with TRBJ1-1; TRBD1 is a possible D gene (5 bases). Germline CDR1 is SGHTA and CDR2 is FQGNSA. V lost 5 bases and J lost 11, with 15 bases in between. The CDR3 consists of 12 residues. Here the CDR3 reads CASSPVGDLAFF. CDR3 coding DNA: TGTGCCAGCAGCCCCGTGGGGGACCTCGCTTTCTTT.

This clonotype was counted ten times or more. The chain recombines TRBV4-3 with TRBJ1-2; D may be TRBD1 (6 bases). Trimming took off 0 bases at V and 5 bases at J, with 16 bases between the two ends. The CDR3 length is 16 residues. CDR1 and CDR2 from the germline V gene are LGHNA and YSLEER. CDR3 DNA sequence: TGCGCCAGCAGCCAAGACTCACAGGGACGGGGGTATGGCTACACCTTC. Translated, it gives CASSQDSQGRGYGYTF.

V and J are TRBV6-2 or TRBV6-3 and TRBJ2-3; no clear D. Germline CDR1 MNHEY, CDR2 SVGEGT. Deletions cut 2 bases from V and 1 base from J, with 10 bases between. CDR3 size: 15 residues. CDR3 loop: CASSYVSARTDTQYF. CDR3 nucleotide sequence: TGTGCCAGCAGTTACGTTTCAGCGCGCACAGATACGCAGTATTTT.

This clonotype was counted a few times. This sequence joins TRBV3-1 and TRBJ1-2; 8 bases map to TRBD1. The CDR3 extends over 13 amino acids. Germline assignment: CDR1 LGHDT and CDR2 YNNKEL (reference sequence). The ends lost 5 bases at V and 6 bases at J; junction bases unmatched: 5. CDR3 sequence reads: CASSGQGGDGYTF. In nucleotides, the CDR3 is TGTGCCAGCAGCGGACAGGGAGGAGATGGCTACACCTTC. Supplemented by reference TRBV3-1 and TRBJ1-2, the full variable domain reads DTAVSQTPKYLVTQMGNDKSIKCEQNLGHDTMYWYKQDSKKFLKIMFSYNNKELIINETVPNRFSPKSPDKAHLNLHINSLELGDSAVYFCASSGQGGDGYTFGSGTRLTVV.

This clonotype was picked up many times. The rearrangement links TRBV7-2 to TRBJ2-3; the match to TRBD2 covers 7 bases. Germline CDR1 and CDR2: SGHTA and FQGNSA. V trimming: 6 bases; J trimming: 5 bases; junction bases outside the gene matches: 5. This CDR3 has 13 residues. CDR3 protein: CASRAGAIDTQYF. Here the CDR3 DNA reads TGTGCCAGCAGGGCGGGAGCTATAGATACGCAGTATTTT.

J is TRBJ1-4 and V is TRBV7-2; D possibly corresponds to TRBD1 (6 bases). There are 15 residues in the CDR3. Germline V CDR1 and CDR2: SGHTA, FQGNSA. Trimming took off 7 bases at V and 7 bases at J, with 19 bases between the two ends. The CDR3, as DNA: TGTGCCAGCAACGCGTTACAGGGTTTGGGTGAAAAACTGTTTTTT. Amino acid sequence: CASNALQGLGEKLFF.

V gene TRBV18 combines with J gene TRBJ2-2, with D possibly being TRBD1 (5 bases). V was trimmed by 0 bases and J by 6 bases, leaving 14 bases between them. The CDR3 extends over 16 amino acids. Germline CDR1 is KGHSH and CDR2 is LQKENI. The CDR3 sequence is CASSPPGVPGSGELFF. The CDR3 DNA reads TGTGCCAGCTCACCACCAGGGGTTCCTGGGTCCGGGGAGCTGTTTTTT.

This clonotype was counted between two and nine times. The genes are TRBV5-5 and TRBJ1-5; D remains unclear. V was clipped by 2 bases and J by 5 bases, with 14 bases between them. The CDR3 is 15 amino acids. Germline values: CDR1 SGHKS, CDR2 YYEKEE (reference sequence). The CDR3 loop reads CASSLIPGSDQPQHF. The CDR3, as DNA: TGTGCCAGCAGCTTAATTCCGGGCAGCGATCAGCCCCAGCATTTT.

This clonotype was counted ten times or more. The rearrangement links TRBV28 to TRBJ1-4; unclear D gene. The length of the CDR3 is 16 residues. Looked up from germline, CDR1 is MDHEN and CDR2 is SYDVKM. Trimming removed 5 bases at V and 5 bases at J, with 18 bases between. The CDR3 coding sequence is TGTGCCAGCAGTCCCCGGCTCGGGCGGGGAAATGAAAAACTGTTTTTT. Amino acids: CASSPRLGRGNEKLFF.

This clonotype was detected ten times or more. The V call is TRBV2, the J call TRBJ2-5; 14 bases fit TRBD2. Germline CDR1 and CDR2: SNHLY and FYNNEI. The CDR3 loop spans 16 amino acids. Unmatched junction bases numbered 3, after V lost 5 bases and J lost 1 base. The CDR3 here is CASSLGLAGAQETQYF. CDR3 DNA sequence: TGTGCCAGCAGTTTGGGACTAGCGGGAGCCCAAGAGACCCAGTACTTC. Using reference TRBV2 and TRBJ2-5 for the parts outside the CDR3, the full variable domain is EPEVTQTPSHQVTQMGQEVILRCVPISNHLYFYWYRQILGQKVEFLVSFYNNEISEKSEIFDDQFSVERPDGSNFTLKIRSTKLEDSAMYFCASSLGLAGAQETQYFGPGTRLLVL.

The chain has TRBV12-3 or TRBV12-4 and TRBJ1-4; D is unclear. V was clipped by 2 bases and J by 0 bases, with 4 bases between them. This CDR3 is 14 amino acids long. For the CDR3, the DNA is TGTGCCAGCAGTTTAAGGTCAACTAATGAAAAACTGTTTTTT. It codes for CASSLRSTNEKLFF.

This clonotype occurred many times. J is TRBJ1-5 and V is TRBV6-2 or TRBV6-3, with D hard to call. The ends were cut back, 6 bases at V and 2 bases at J, with 23 bases in the middle. CDR1 is MNHEY, CDR2 SVGEGT, per germline. CDR3 size: 18 residues. Here the CDR3 reads CASRTYGRNSIGNQPQHF. In DNA form, the CDR3 reads TGTGCCAGCAGGACTTACGGACGGAATTCCATAGGCAATCAGCCCCAGCATTTT.

In the case of this clonotype: One end of the junction is discordant with germline, which a read error may explain. This sequence joins TRBV10-3 and TRBJ2-7; D gene ambiguous. This CDR3 is 14 amino acids long. The germline gives CDR1 ENHRY, CDR2 SYGVKD. The CDR3 here is CAIASGPLSSEQYF. CDR3 in DNA: TGTGCCATCGCATCCGGACCCCTTTCCTCCGAGCAGTACTTC.

The J gene is TRBJ2-2, the V gene TRBV2, with D perhaps matching TRBD2 (6 bases). Germline V gene data show CDR1 as SNHLY and CDR2 as FYNNEI. CDR3 length: 16 amino acids. Trimming cost V 5 bases and J 5 bases, with 18 bases left between them. In DNA, the CDR3 is TGTGCCAGCAGTCCCGGGACTCCTAGCTGGACCGGGGAGCTGTTTTTT. Protein: CASSPGTPSWTGELFF.

This clonotype came up many times. The chain combines TRBV30 with TRBJ1-5; possible D gene TRBD1, 5 bases. V lost 0 bases and J lost 7, with 19 bases in between. There are 16 residues in the CDR3. Per germline, CDR1 GTSNPN and CDR2 SVGIG (reference sequence). The CDR3 region has the DNA TGTGCCTGGAGTGTAGAGTTCAGGGCCCCGGGGCAGCCCCAGCATTTT. This codes for CAWSVEFRAPGQPQHF.

The V gene is TRBV6-2 or TRBV6-3, the J gene TRBJ2-3, with 16 bases fitting TRBD2. The CDR3 covers 18 residues. Germline CDR1 is MNHEY and CDR2 is SVGEGT. The V and J ends lost 5 bases and 4 bases, in that order; junction bases with no gene match: 9. CDR3: CASSLGTSGRARSDTQYF. In nucleotides, the CDR3 is TGTGCCAGCAGTCTCGGGACTAGCGGGAGGGCCCGCTCAGATACGCAGTATTTT.

This clonotype was recorded at least ten times. This chain links TRBV20-1 with TRBJ2-5; D possibly corresponds to TRBD1 (6 bases). CDR3 size: 15 residues. Looked up from germline, CDR1 is DFQATT and CDR2 is SNEGSKA (reference sequence). Trimming pared 7 bases from V and 1 base from J, leaving 19 bases between. CDR3 sequence: CSGENVRTAQETQYF. CDR3 bases: TGCAGTGGCGAAAACGTTCGGACAGCCCAAGAGACCCAGTACTTC.